This record looks at one T cell receptor beta chain sequence and its context. The entry originates in a study of blood T cell repertoires in COVID-19. The V and J ends lost 2 bases and 1 base respectively, with 9 bases between them. Germline CDR1 MDHEN, CDR2 SYDVKM. The CDR3 runs 14 residues. Original data processing: The authors estimated nucleated cell counts from reference gene primer amplification. TCRdb's table, derived via immunoSEQ multiplex PCR, lists solely in-frame clones and lacks some. V and J calls and clone size are as listed in that table; D and trimming were resolved from the DNA. Of over 55,000 clones in the sample, about 90% are singletons; the top ten hold 7% to 10%.

The receptor was derived from a man aged 50 to 59 with active COVID-19. The chain has TRBV28 and TRBJ2-7; D gene ambiguous. Input material: peripheral blood. CDR3 amino acids: CASSLPSRSYEQYF. In DNA form, the CDR3 reads TGTGCCAGCAGTTTACCCTCTAGATCCTACGAGCAGTACTTC.